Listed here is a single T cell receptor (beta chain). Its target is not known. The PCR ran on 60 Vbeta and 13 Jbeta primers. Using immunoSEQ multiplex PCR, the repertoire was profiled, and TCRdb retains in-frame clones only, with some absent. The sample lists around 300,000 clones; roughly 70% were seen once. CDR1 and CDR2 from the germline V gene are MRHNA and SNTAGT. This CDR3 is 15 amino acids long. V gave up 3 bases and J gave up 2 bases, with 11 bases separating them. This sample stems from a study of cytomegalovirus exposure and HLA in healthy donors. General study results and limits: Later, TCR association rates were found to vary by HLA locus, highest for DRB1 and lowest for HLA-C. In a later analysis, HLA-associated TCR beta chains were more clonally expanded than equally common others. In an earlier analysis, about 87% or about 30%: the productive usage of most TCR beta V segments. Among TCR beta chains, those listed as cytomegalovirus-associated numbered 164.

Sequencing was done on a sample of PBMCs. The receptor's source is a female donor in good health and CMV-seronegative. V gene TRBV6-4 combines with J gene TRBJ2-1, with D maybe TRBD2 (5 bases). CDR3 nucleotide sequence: TGTGCCAGCAGTGAGGGAGCGGAGGCCTACAATGAGCAGTTCTTC. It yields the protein CASSEGAEAYNEQFF.